This TCR beta chain was observed in a study of yellow fever vaccine responses in identical twins. Notes on the study in general: Each twin's T cell response to the vaccine was reported to look partly convergent and partly personalized.

Using its own MiXCR run on the RT-PCR reads, TCRdb lists one record per CDR3 protein. The sample lists roughly 6,000 distinct CDR3 sequences, 50% to 75% occurring once. CDR3 length: 18 amino acids. V lost 0 bases and J lost 1, with 18 bases in between. With regard to this clonotype: As yet, its antigen is unknown.

Sequenced here: T cells from blood (PBMCs), unsorted or a sorted subset (not recorded which), sampled before or after yellow fever vaccination (not recorded which). The clonotype comes from a woman in her late teens or twenties who received the yellow fever vaccine. The rearrangement links TRBV23-1 to TRBJ2-5; TRBD2 might be the D (6 bases). TRBV23-1 is an ORF, with its function uncertain. CDR3 sequence reads: CASSQSKCGGIPQETQYF. The CDR3 DNA is TGCGCCAGCAGTCAATCGAAGTGTGGAGGGATCCCCCAAGAGACCCAGTACTTC.